This TCR beta chain originates from a study of T-cell reconstitution after alpha-beta-depleted transplantation in children. The study, taken as a whole, reports: It was newly produced T cells that mostly accounted for T-cell counts and diversity one year after transplant. Reportedly, alpha-beta T cells present about two months post-transplant originated from several hundred expanded clones of graft origin.

Using unique molecular identifiers, the investigators prepared the TCRbeta library. TCRdb reprocessed the PCR reads with MiXCR, giving one entry per CDR3 protein. Here the sample spans some 200,000 distinct CDR3 sequences, 7.5% to 9.5% being singletons. The CDR3 has 11 amino acids. V was pared by 5 bases and J by 12 bases, with 11 bases between. Many counts were recorded for this clonotype. The antigen remains undetermined. This sequence originates from a male patient aged 2-10 years who had a stem cell transplant for acute myeloid leukemia, so the T cells may come from the graft donor. This material consisted of PBMCs, mostly from graft donor cells, taken 360 days after TCRalphabeta/CD19-depleted stem cell transplant. The chain employs TRBV12-3 or TRBV12-4 and TRBJ2-1; D call uncertain. The CDR3 sequence: CASSPRDGQFF. The CDR3 DNA sequence: TGTGCCAGCAGTCCCCGAGACGGGCAGTTCTTC.